A selection of T cell receptor beta chains follows, all from one sample in a study of OX40 agonist ivuxolimab in advanced cancers. The assay was immunoSEQ multiplex PCR, and TCRdb's table has in-frame clones only and misses some. This sample carries about 22,000 clones, about 88% of them seen once, and the ten largest clones take approximately 25%. Sequenced material: CD4+ or CD8+ T cells sorted from blood, taken in a trial of the OX40 agonist ivuxolimab. The receptors were gathered from an adult with an advanced solid tumor such as melanoma, head and neck, liver or kidney cancer. Each CDR3 is given with its conserved first and last residue. The order of the fields is CDR3 protein, J gene, V gene.

CASSSDRGNTGELFF TRBJ2-2 TRBV7-2
CASSYDQETQYF TRBJ2-5 TRBV6-6
CASSLPRGFTSSYNEQFF TRBJ2-1 TRBV7-8
CASSYSSGGFETQYF TRBJ2-5 TRBV6-5
CASSLEGSLSNQPQHF TRBJ1-5 TRBV11-2
CAVRVVGGYTF TRBJ1-2 TRBV7-6
CASSEGNSGNTIYF TRBJ1-3 TRBV6-1
CASSLGIAGGSGFHNEQFF TRBJ2-1 TRBV5-4
CAWSAGNGYTF TRBJ1-2 TRBV30
CASSLIPGEQFF TRBJ2-1 TRBV7-8
CASSLVGGRWTDTQYF TRBJ2-3 TRBV11-1
CASSFGAGNYEQYF TRBJ2-7 TRBV5-8
CSVGGTANEKLFF TRBJ1-4 TRBV29-1
CASSLRTGNTGELFF TRBJ2-2 TRBV9
CASSPPDLPYNEQFF TRBJ2-1 TRBV7-9
CASSRTASSYNEQFF TRBJ2-1 TRBV14
CASSPRTSGTSYNEQFF TRBJ2-1 TRBV7-9
CASSLGGKGIYEQYF TRBJ2-7 TRBV5-1
CASSLAYNEQFF TRBJ2-1 TRBV5-1
CASSPGATGRSETQYF TRBJ2-5 TRBV18
CASSLGGNYGYTF TRBJ1-2 TRBV7-3
CASSFLGGRASEQYF TRBJ2-7 TRBV5-4
CASTRGTEAFF TRBJ1-1 TRBV6-6
CASSHGQGYYGYTF TRBJ1-2 TRBV5-4
CASSGYVGEQFF TRBJ2-1 TRBV9
CASEREAFF TRBJ1-1 TRBV2
CASSSDREEGFF TRBJ2-1 TRBV11-2
CASSLEGKTEAFF TRBJ1-1 TRBV5-1
CASSPGGVEQFF TRBJ2-1 TRBV7-2
CASSFGRAYEQYF TRBJ2-7 TRBV13
CASSLASFGKKSTDTQYF TRBJ2-3 TRBV7-6
CASSFPAESQETQYF TRBJ2-5 TRBV7-2
CASSPQGSQPQHF TRBJ1-5 TRBV28
CASQSSSSNYGYTF TRBJ1-2 TRBV19
CASQTDSSYNSPLHF TRBJ1-6 TRBV6-1
CASSLGAQETQYF TRBJ2-5 TRBV4-1
CASSSDKGVAETQYF TRBJ2-5 TRBV13